Below, one TCR beta chain is given with its context. What antigen it recognizes has not been identified. There are no base qualities to consult, and no much larger clone falls within one base. The germline V gene specifies SGHDN as CDR1 and FVKESK as CDR2. From its cysteine to its phenylalanine, the CDR3 spans 15 amino acids. Only the CDR3 region is kept as DNA, spanning 45 bases read in frame from base 1. V drops 5 bases and J drops 3 bases, leaving 13 bases in between. Whole blood was collected in K2EDTA tubes by collaborating institutions according to the institutions' own protocols. Collaborator samples were shipped for TCRbeta analysis as frozen whole blood, isolated PBMCs, or DNA extracted from either sample type. TCRbeta CDR3 regions were amplified from genomic DNA by means of the immunoSEQ Assay, a bias-controlled multiplex PCR. In the source study's methods: The number of nucleated cells in each sample was estimated by amplification of reference gene primers within the assay. Sequence reads were collapsed and filtered to measure the absolute abundance of every unique TCRbeta CDR3 rearrangement. For each sample, productive Simpson clonality was calculated as the square root of Simpson's diversity index over productive rearrangements. What TCRdb holds here is the immuneACCESS table cut down to in-frame rearrangements. Part of the clones is not present; checked against another copy, under half of the missing clones reflect an unresolved V gene, and the others are unexplained. Clone size and V and J calls were adopted from that table, with D and trimming inferred from the DNA. The sample includes roughly 100,000 clones, with approximately 89% observed a single time. The ten largest clones take up 5% to 6.5% of the sample.

The entry originates in a study of blood T cell repertoires in COVID-19 (dated by TCRdb to about 2020). General notes on the study: Collaborator samples came from the United States, Italy and Spain and covered acute and convalescent phases of COVID-19. The prospective study material was composed of cDNA or gDNA derived from T cells, B-cell-depleted T cells, or PBMCs. Subjects who had been exposed to COVID-19, were actively infected with it, or had recovered from it provided the deeply sampled blood TCRbeta repertoires that made up the dataset. The repertoires were made available in a free public database intended to serve as a resource for research on the immune response to SARS-CoV-2. Samples were obtained from the ongoing ImmuneRACE study (first 160 participants) and from some 1,300 subjects provided by 6 global collaborators. A de-identified subject ID, COVID-19 status, age in years and sex were almost always included in the sample metadata. Where available, HLA class I and class II types were obtained from metadata supplied by the sample provider rather than from assay-based typing.

The full study reports these points: The quantity of clinical and demographic metadata differed by source and by participant and was supplied without curation.

The sequencing input was peripheral blood. The rearranged segments are TRBV14 and TRBJ1-4; a weak D assignment points to TRBD1 (5 bases agree). The source is a woman of 80 years or more with active COVID-19. The DNA sequence is TGTGCCAGCAGCAGGCGACAGACTCCTAATGAAAAACTGTTTTTT. Translated, this is CASSRRQTPNEKLFF.